This TCR beta chain was sequenced during a study of blood T cell repertoires in COVID-19 (dated by TCRdb to about 2020). For the study in its entirety: Samples from collaborators originated in the United States, Italy and Spain and spanned both the acute and convalescent phases of COVID-19. A de-identified subject ID, COVID-19 status, age in years and sex were almost always included in the sample metadata. The prospective study material was composed of cDNA or gDNA derived from T cells, B-cell-depleted T cells, or PBMCs. HLA class I and class II types, where available, came from metadata supplied by the sample provider rather than from assay-based typing. The repertoires were released in a freely available public database meant as a resource for research on the immune response to SARS-CoV-2. Samples were obtained from the ongoing ImmuneRACE study (first 160 participants) and from about 1,300 subjects provided by 6 global collaborators. Subjects who had been exposed to COVID-19, were actively infected with it, or had recovered from it provided the deeply sampled blood TCRbeta repertoires that made up the dataset. What the work shows at the level of the full study, not this receptor alone: How much clinical and demographic metadata was included differed by source and by participant, and the metadata was provided uncurated.

At one collaborating source in Seattle, patients were enrolled during active infection and were followed longitudinally through the course of disease. Whole blood was collected in K2EDTA tubes by collaborating institutions according to the institutions' own protocols. For TCRbeta analysis, collaborator samples were shipped as frozen whole blood, as isolated PBMCs, or as DNA extracted from either sample type. TCRbeta CDR3 regions were amplified from genomic DNA using the immunoSEQ Assay, a bias-controlled multiplex PCR. In the source study's methods: The number of nucleated cells in each sample was estimated from the amplification of reference gene primers within the assay. Sequence reads were collapsed and filtered to measure the absolute abundance of every unique TCRbeta CDR3 rearrangement. For each sample, productive Simpson clonality was calculated as the square root of Simpson's diversity index over productive rearrangements. TCRdb limited this immuneACCESS table to in-frame rearrangements with V and J called. A share of clones is missing; checked studies link under half to unresolved V genes, and the rest is unexplained. V and J calls and clone size are given by that table; D and trimming were obtained from the DNA. This sample comprises approximately 290,000 clones, about 89% of them detected only once. Clones ranked in the top ten supply 2.2% of the sample.

About this clone: The antigen it binds to is not known. No quality values exist for individual bases; no much larger clone is one base distant.

The sequence came from a woman between 25 and 40 years old with COVID-19, enrolled during active disease. Input material: peripheral blood.

The encoded CDR3 is CASSLGTGGRTEAFF. The DNA sequence follows: TGTGCCAGCAGCTTAGGTACAGGGGGCCGTACTGAAGCTTTCTTT. Here the chain combines TRBV7-9 and TRBJ1-1; TRBD1 matches 9 bases in the middle. Trimming leaves V shorter by 1 base and J shorter by 5 bases, with the junction holding 5 bases beyond the gene matches. The CDR3 sequence holds 15 residues, the cysteine and phenylalanine included. The only DNA kept is the CDR3, 45 bases in frame from the first base. The germline V gene (reference sequence) supplies CDR1 SEHNR and CDR2 FQNEAQ.